Below are 32 T cell receptor beta chains sequenced from a single sample in a study of technical replicates of blood from a handful of donors. Libraries were prepared by immunoSEQ multiplex PCR; TCRdb keeps only in-frame clonotypes and omits some of them. The sample holds over 50,000 clones, around nine tenths seen once. The sequenced sample consisted of PBMCs. The receptors come from a human donor in good health. Some clones in this sample may be carry-over from other donors' samples.

The genes are TRBV20-1 and TRBJ2-7; D is unresolved. The CDR3 totals 11 residues. The germline V gene has CDR1 DFQATT and CDR2 SNEGSKA (reference sequence). V gave up 2 bases and J gave up 6 bases, with 8 bases separating them. Here the CDR3 reads CSARLGREQYF. The CDR3 nucleotides are TGCAGTGCTAGACTTGGCCGCGAGCAGTACTTC.

The chain couples TRBV15 to TRBJ1-1; the D is unclear. CDR3 size: 14 residues. V lost 1 base and J 1 base, leaving 7 bases between the germline ends. Looked up from germline, CDR1 is LNHNV and CDR2 is YYDKDF (reference sequence). The CDR3 spells CATSRGRENTEAFF. The CDR3 coding sequence is TGTGCCACCAGCAGAGGGAGAGAGAACACTGAAGCTTTCTTT.

V usage is TRBV2 and J usage is TRBJ2-3; TRBD2 might be the D (5 bases). Germline V gene data show CDR1 as SNHLY and CDR2 as FYNNEI. The CDR3 loop spans 15 amino acids. Trimming shortened V by 8 bases and J by 2 bases, and 17 bases separated the two germline ends. The CDR3 region is CASGRGGYNTDTQYF. The CDR3 DNA reads TGTGCCAGCGGACGCGGCGGGTATAACACAGATACGCAGTATTTT.

V gene TRBV4-1 combines with J gene TRBJ2-1, with 10 bases lining up with TRBD2. The CDR3 runs to 14 residues. The trim removed 5 bases at V and 7 bases at J, leaving 5 bases unmatched. The V gene's germline CDR1 is MGHRA and CDR2 YSYEKL. CDR3 region: CASSKLAGNNEQFF. CDR3 DNA sequence: TGCGCCAGCAGCAAACTAGCGGGGAATAATGAGCAGTTCTTC.

The J gene is TRBJ1-2, the V gene TRBV7-6; 11 bases agree with TRBD1. The CDR3 runs 17 residues. Germline trimming cut 0 bases from V and 5 bases from J; bases unmatched to any gene: 8. Per the germline V gene, CDR1 is SGHVS and CDR2 is FNYEAQ. CDR3 nucleotides: TGTGCCAGCAGCTTAGCGCGAGGACAGGGGGCGGTATATGGCTACACCTTC. Its translation: CASSLARGQGAVYGYTF.

V gene TRBV7-9 combines with J gene TRBJ2-1; a possible D gene is TRBD2 (5 bases). Trimming left V 6 bases short and J 11 bases short, with 14 bases between. Germline values: CDR1 SEHNR, CDR2 FQNEAQ (reference sequence). The CDR3 loop spans 12 amino acids. The CDR3 DNA follows: TGTGCCAGCAGTCCCAGTAGGAGGCAGCAGTTCTTC. Translation gives CASSPSRRQQFF.

The chain has TRBV6-6 and TRBJ2-5; possible D gene TRBD1, 5 bases. This CDR3 has 14 amino acids. Per the germline V gene, CDR1 is MNHNY and CDR2 is SVGAGI (reference sequence). The V and J ends lost 6 bases and 6 bases respectively, with 17 bases between them. CDR3 nucleotide sequence: TGTGCCAGCAGACACACTCAGGGCTTACAGACCCAGTACTTC. Translating gives CASRHTQGLQTQYF.

CDR3 sequence: CAWRQGNSGANVLTF. The CDR3 coding sequence is TGTGCCTGGAGACAGGGAAACTCTGGGGCCAACGTCCTGACTTTC. The chain is built from TRBV30 and TRBJ2-6, with D tentatively TRBD1 (6 bases). The CDR3 totals 15 residues. The V gene's germline CDR1 is GTSNPN and CDR2 SVGIG (reference sequence). Trimming removed 3 bases from V and 0 bases from J, with 9 bases in between.

V gene TRBV7-2 combines with J gene TRBJ1-3; 9 bases align to TRBD1. The CDR3 runs to 15 residues. The J segment lost 1 base and the V segment lost 3 bases, leaving 1 base of the junction unmatched. The germline V gene has CDR1 SGHTA and CDR2 FQGNSA. This CDR3 reads CASSLTGGSGNTIYF. The CDR3 nucleotides are TGTGCCAGCAGCTTGACAGGGGGTTCTGGAAACACCATATATTTT.

V is TRBV5-8 and J is TRBJ1-1; the D is unclear. Germline V lookup: CDR1 SGHTS, CDR2 YDEGEE. The CDR3 contains 12 residues. Trimming took off 3 bases at V and 6 bases at J, with 9 bases between the two ends. The CDR3 DNA sequence: TGTGCCAGCAGCTCTTTTCGGGCTGAAGCTTTCTTT. This encodes CASSSFRAEAFF.

The table lists this clone with a count of one. The chain links TRBV7-2 to TRBJ2-3, with D tentatively TRBD2 (6 bases). V gave up 5 bases and J gave up 5 bases, with 17 bases separating them. In germline, CDR1 is SGHTA, CDR2 FQGNSA. CDR3 length: 15 residues. The CDR3 sequence: CASSPDAARGDTQYF. Here the CDR3 DNA reads TGTGCCAGCAGCCCCGACGCGGCGCGGGGAGATACGCAGTATTTT.

This chain links TRBV7-2 with TRBJ2-1; TRBD2 aligns across 11 bases. Per the germline V gene, CDR1 is SGHTA and CDR2 is FQGNSA. V lost 3 bases and J lost 4; bases outside the gene matches: 2. This CDR3 comprises 15 residues. This chain's CDR3 is CASSFRLAGYNEQFF. The CDR3 DNA follows: TGTGCCAGCAGCTTCAGACTAGCGGGGTACAATGAGCAGTTCTTC.

V gene TRBV5-1 combines with J gene TRBJ2-4; TRBD1 matches at 9 bases. There are 16 residues in the CDR3. From germline, CDR1 is SGHRS and CDR2 YFSETQ. The V gene end was trimmed by 0 bases and the J gene end by 5 bases; junction bases not matched to a gene: 6. CDR3 in amino acids: CASSLAPGTGQNIQYF. The CDR3 nucleotides read TGCGCCAGCAGCTTGGCCCCCGGGACAGGGCAAAACATTCAGTACTTC.

The chain couples TRBV5-1 to TRBJ1-1; 8 bases line up with TRBD1. The CDR3 is 14 amino acids. After removal of 4 bases from V and 4 bases from J, the junction contained 6 bases not matched to a gene. The V gene's germline CDR1 is SGHRS and CDR2 YFSETQ. The CDR3 reads CASSVDRGGTEAFF. CDR3 DNA: TGCGCCAGCAGCGTAGACAGGGGAGGCACTGAAGCTTTCTTT.

The gene calls are TRBV2 and TRBJ1-2; D gene unclear. Between the trimmed V and J ends, which lost 0 bases and 7 bases, there was a span of 18 bases. The length of the CDR3 is 16 residues. The V gene's germline CDR1 is SNHLY and CDR2 FYNNEI. CDR3 in amino acids: CASSEAASKGGGGYTF. The CDR3 bases are TGTGCCAGCAGTGAAGCGGCATCTAAGGGAGGAGGTGGCTACACCTTC.

CDR3 sequence reads: CASSVLEQGEGTEAFF. For the CDR3, the DNA is TGTGCCAGCAGTGTTCTCGAACAGGGGGAAGGGACTGAAGCTTTCTTT. The chain links TRBV2 to TRBJ1-1; 8 bases agree with TRBD1. The J segment lost 5 bases and the V segment lost 4 bases, leaving 12 bases of the junction unmatched. The CDR3 covers 16 residues. From germline, CDR1 is SNHLY and CDR2 FYNNEI.

The chain has TRBV27 and TRBJ2-3; a possible D gene is TRBD1 (5 bases). From germline, CDR1 is MNHEY and CDR2 SMNVEV (reference sequence). This CDR3 region has 16 residues. V lost 4 bases and J lost 2, with 16 bases in between. CDR3 loop: CASSSVPSGATDTQYF. In DNA form, the CDR3 reads TGTGCCAGCAGTTCTGTCCCCAGTGGGGCCACAGATACGCAGTATTTT.

This rearrangement joins TRBV19 to TRBJ1-5; 9 nucleotides match TRBD1. This CDR3 is built from 15 residues. Trimming at V came to 6 bases and at J to 1 base, leaving 4 bases not matched to a gene. Germline V CDR1 and CDR2: LNHDA, SQIVND (reference sequence). This CDR3 reads CASSRDRASNQPQHF. DNA of the CDR3: TGTGCCAGTAGCCGGGACAGGGCAAGCAATCAGCCCCAGCATTTT.

V is TRBV27 and J is TRBJ2-3; D gene ambiguous. CDR3 size: 16 residues. The ends were cut back, 0 bases at V and 2 bases at J, with 12 bases in the middle. Germline values: CDR1 MNHEY, CDR2 SMNVEV (reference sequence). The CDR3 nucleotides read TGTGCCAGCAGTTTATCGCGCTCAACCGTCACAGATACGCAGTATTTT. Protein sequence: CASSLSRSTVTDTQYF.

This clone turned up a few times. The chain couples TRBV4-2 to TRBJ2-5; 11 bases fit TRBD2. With V trimmed by 6 bases and J by 4 bases, 16 bases remained unmatched. The length of the CDR3 is 18 residues. Germline V gene data show CDR1 as LGHNA and CDR2 as YNFKEQ. The CDR3 region has the DNA TGTGCCAGCAGTCCCACGGGGCTAGCGGGGGGTTGGGTAGAGACCCAGTACTTC. The encoded protein is CASSPTGLAGGWVETQYF.

This clone was detected only once. The chain carries TRBV19 and TRBJ1-5; D uncertain. Germline CDR1 reads LNHDA; CDR2 reads SQIVND (reference sequence). Deletions cut 3 bases from V and 3 bases from J, with 6 bases between. This CDR3 comprises 13 residues. The CDR3 DNA reads as TGTGCCAGTAGTATGCGGGTCAATCAGCCCCAGCATTTT. This gives the protein CASSMRVNQPQHF.

The rearrangement links TRBV5-6 to TRBJ2-2, with a weak D call TRBD1 (5 bases). This CDR3 contains 13 residues. With 5 bases removed from V and 8 bases from J, the gap between germline ends came to 13 bases. Germline CDR1 SGHDT, CDR2 YYEEEE. CDR3 in DNA: TGTGCCAGCAGGCTGGGGCTACCTGGGGAGCTGTTTTTT. Translating gives CASRLGLPGELFF.

The chain employs TRBV7-9 and TRBJ1-3; tentative D call: TRBD1 (6 bases). Per germline, CDR1 SEHNR and CDR2 FQNEAQ (reference sequence). Trimming cost V 5 bases and J 4 bases, with 15 bases left between them. This CDR3 contains 15 residues. CDR3 nucleotide sequence: TGTGCCAGCAGCCCGCCCGGGACATTAGGAAACACCATATATTTT. Protein sequence: CASSPPGTLGNTIYF.

The chain couples TRBV10-3 to TRBJ2-7, with D possibly TRBD1 on 6 matching bases. Germline-derived CDR1 and CDR2 are ENHRY and SYGVKD. This CDR3 region has 13 residues. V was pared by 6 bases and J by 7 bases, with 16 bases between. Here the CDR3 DNA reads TGTGCCATCAGCCGGGACACAAGCCTGGAGCAGTACTTC. Translated: CAISRDTSLEQYF.

The chain joins TRBV27 to TRBJ1-1; TRBD1 matches at 7 bases. This CDR3 contains 14 residues. Germline trimming cut 5 bases from V and 6 bases from J; bases unmatched to any gene: 9. CDR1 is MNHEY, CDR2 SMNVEV, per germline (reference sequence). CDR3 DNA: TGTGCCAGCAGTGATCCGACAGGGTTCGCTGAAGCTTTCTTT. Translation: CASSDPTGFAEAFF.

V and J are TRBV19 and TRBJ1-2; D uncertain. The CDR3 sequence is 14 residues long. Germline CDR1 is LNHDA and CDR2 is SQIVND (reference sequence). Deletions cut 6 bases from V and 4 bases from J, with 15 bases between. For the CDR3, the DNA is TGTGCCAGTAGGGCCTCTCACGCCTCCTATGGCTACACCTTC. Translated: CASRASHASYGYTF. The full variable domain, rest sourced from reference TRBV19 and TRBJ1-2, is DGGITQSPKYLFRKEGQNVTLSCEQNLNHDAMYWYRQDPGQGLRLIYYSQIVNDFQKGDIAEGYSVSREKKESFPLTVTSAQKNPTAFYLCASRASHASYGYTFGSGTRLTVV.

The chain links TRBV20-1 to TRBJ1-1; no clear D. This CDR3 contains 10 residues. Trimming left V 3 bases short and J 7 bases short, with 6 bases between. Germline V gene data show CDR1 as DFQATT and CDR2 as SNEGSKA (reference sequence). For the CDR3, the DNA is TGCAGTGCTAGGAGGGATGAAGCTTTCTTT. Its protein product is CSARRDEAFF.

This clone was counted once. The J gene is TRBJ1-3, the V gene TRBV4-1; TRBD1 matches 9 bases. Germline CDR1 is MGHRA and CDR2 is YSYEKL. The CDR3 covers 17 residues. V lost 7 bases, J lost 4 bases, and 14 bases stayed unmatched. CDR3 nucleotide sequence: TGCGCCAGCAACGGAGGGACAGGGACTTATAGAGGAAACACCATATATTTT. Translation: CASNGGTGTYRGNTIYF.

The chain recombines TRBV7-6 with TRBJ1-2, with D perhaps TRBD1 (5 bases). Germline values: CDR1 SGHVS, CDR2 FNYEAQ. Trimming removed 5 bases at V and 8 bases at J, with 18 bases between. The CDR3 contains 14 residues. Here the CDR3 reads CASSAQEWGGGYTF. In DNA form, the CDR3 reads TGTGCCAGCAGCGCTCAGGAGTGGGGGGGAGGCTACACCTTC.

The rearrangement uses TRBV4-1 and TRBJ2-1, with 12 bases aligning to TRBD2. The ends lost 6 bases at V and 0 bases at J; junction bases unmatched: 9. The CDR3 runs 18 residues. Germline CDR1 MGHRA, CDR2 YSYEKL. The CDR3 protein is CASRQTSGGPPSYNEQFF. CDR3 DNA sequence: TGCGCCAGCAGACAGACTAGCGGGGGCCCTCCCTCCTACAATGAGCAGTTCTTC.

This rearrangement joins TRBV6-5 to TRBJ2-7; no clear D gene. This CDR3 region has 12 residues. Per germline, CDR1 MNHEY and CDR2 SVGAGI. Deletions cut 6 bases from V and 1 base from J, with 7 bases between. DNA for the CDR3: TGTGCCAGCAGAACTTTGTCCTACGAGCAGTACTTC. This sequence encodes CASRTLSYEQYF.

This clone was detected a few times. This chain uses TRBV9 with TRBJ1-5; D is possibly TRBD1 (6 bases). V lost 6 bases, J lost 0 bases, and 16 bases lay in between. This CDR3 is built from 16 residues. Germline V gene sequence: CDR1 SGDLS, CDR2 YYNGEE. This chain's CDR3 is CASTLRQEISNQPQHF. In DNA, the CDR3 is TGTGCCAGCACCTTAAGACAGGAGATTAGCAATCAGCCCCAGCATTTT.